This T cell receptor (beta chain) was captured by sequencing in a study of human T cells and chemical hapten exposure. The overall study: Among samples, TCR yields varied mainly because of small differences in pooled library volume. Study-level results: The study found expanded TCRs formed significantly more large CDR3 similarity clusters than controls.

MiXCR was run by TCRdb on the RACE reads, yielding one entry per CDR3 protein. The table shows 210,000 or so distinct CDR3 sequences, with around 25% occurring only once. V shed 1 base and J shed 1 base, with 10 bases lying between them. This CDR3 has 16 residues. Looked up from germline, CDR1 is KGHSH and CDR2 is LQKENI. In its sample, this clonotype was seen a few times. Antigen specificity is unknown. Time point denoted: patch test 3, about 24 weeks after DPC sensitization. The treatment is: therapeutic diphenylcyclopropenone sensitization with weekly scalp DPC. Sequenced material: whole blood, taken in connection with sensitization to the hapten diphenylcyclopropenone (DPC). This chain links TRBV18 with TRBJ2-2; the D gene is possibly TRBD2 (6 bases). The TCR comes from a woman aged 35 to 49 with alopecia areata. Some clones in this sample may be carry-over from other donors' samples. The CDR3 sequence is CASSPQEEGNTGELFF. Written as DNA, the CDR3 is TGTGCCAGCTCACCACAGGAGGAGGGGAACACCGGGGAGCTGTTTTTT.